This T cell receptor (beta chain) was captured in a study of T-cell reconstitution after alpha-beta-depleted transplantation in children. Overall study findings and caveats: Newly produced T cells mostly accounted for T-cell counts and diversity one year post-transplant. Expanded graft clones numbering several hundred reportedly gave rise to alpha-beta T cells about two months after transplant. Surviving thymic progenitors and recipient T cells were the source of high TCRbeta diversity at day 60 in some patients.

This clonotype was observed many times. Antigen: not known. V lost 1 base, J lost 3 bases, and 16 bases lay in between. This CDR3 comprises 18 residues. Germline CDR1 is SEHNR and CDR2 is FQNEAQ (reference sequence). The library targeted TCRbeta and was prepared with unique molecular identifiers. TCRdb analysed the PCR reads with MiXCR anew, one entry per CDR3 protein. Of under 60,000 distinct CDR3 sequences in the sample, 5.5% to 7.5% were seen once. This sequence originates from a female patient between 2 and 15 years old who had a stem cell transplant for aplastic anemia, so the T cells may come from the graft donor. The V and J genes are TRBV7-9 and TRBJ1-6, with D unresolved. The sequences come from PBMCs, mostly from graft donor cells, collected 60 days after TCRalphabeta/CD19-depleted stem cell transplant. CDR3 region: CASSLEYLGARYNSPLHF. The DNA for the CDR3 is TGTGCCAGCAGCTTAGAATATTTGGGCGCGCGCTATAATTCACCCCTCCACTTT.